Listed below are T cell receptor beta chains from one sample, sequenced in a study of blood T cell repertoires in COVID-19. Sequenced by immunoSEQ multiplex PCR; TCRdb stores in-frame clones only, minus some. Among approximately 240,000 clones listed, roughly 80% were seen once. Sample: peripheral blood. The receptors were gathered from a woman aged 60-70 years with acute or convalescent COVID-19. The CDR3 runs from the conserved cysteine through the conserved F or W. A D gene is named only where the DNA matches it firmly. Clone size appears in some rows only: once, few, many, or a class for an expanded clone.

cdr3_nt: TGCAGCGTTGAAGATCCTAGACAGGGGGCAGCCCACGAGCAGTACTTC; cdr3_aa: CSVEDPRQGAAHEQYF; d_call: TRBD1; j_call: TRBJ2-7; clone_size: NA; v_call: TRBV29-1
cdr3_nt: TGTGCCAGCAGCGCGGGGGGGAGTAGCACAGATACGCAGTATTTT; cdr3_aa: CASSAGGSSTDTQYF; d_call: TRBD2; j_call: TRBJ2-3; clone_size: NA; v_call: TRBV9
cdr3_nt: TGTGCCAGCAGCTTTCTCAGCTCTGGAAACACCATATATTTT; cdr3_aa: CASSFLSSGNTIYF; d_call: NA; j_call: TRBJ1-3; clone_size: NA; v_call: TRBV13
cdr3_nt: TGTGCCAGCAGGCCCCTACCGGGACAGGGGGGCTTT; cdr3_aa: CASRPLPGQGGF; d_call: TRBD1; j_call: TRBJ1-4; clone_size: NA; v_call: TRBV14
cdr3_nt: TGTGCCAGCAGCCGTGGACAGGTCGTCTCCTTT; cdr3_aa: CASSRGQVVSF; d_call: TRBD1; j_call: TRBJ1-1; clone_size: few; v_call: TRBV3-1/TRBV3-2
cdr3_nt: TGCGCCAGCAGCCTACAGGGGGCCAGCACAGATACGCAGTATTTT; cdr3_aa: CASSLQGASTDTQYF; d_call: TRBD1; j_call: TRBJ2-3; clone_size: NA; v_call: TRBV4-1
cdr3_nt: TGTGCCTGGAATAGGGGGAAAAACACTGAAGCTTTCTTT; cdr3_aa: CAWNRGKNTEAFF; d_call: NA; j_call: TRBJ1-1; clone_size: NA; v_call: TRBV30
cdr3_nt: TGTGCCAGTAGTACCCAGGGGGTTTACAATGAGCAGTTCTTC; cdr3_aa: CASSTQGVYNEQFF; d_call: TRBD1; j_call: TRBJ2-1; clone_size: NA; v_call: TRBV19
cdr3_nt: TGTGCCAGCAGCTACGGGGCAGGGGGATACAATGAGCAGTTCTTC; cdr3_aa: CASSYGAGGYNEQFF; d_call: TRBD1; j_call: TRBJ2-1; clone_size: NA; v_call: TRBV9
cdr3_nt: TGTGCCAGCAGACTCTGGACAGGGACCCTGAGGGTCGGGGAGCTGTTTTTT; cdr3_aa: CASRLWTGTLRVGELFF; d_call: TRBD1; j_call: TRBJ2-2; clone_size: NA; v_call: TRBV11-2
cdr3_nt: TGTGCCAGCAGTGTTGGTAAGACAGGGCGATCACCCCTCCACTTT; cdr3_aa: CASSVGKTGRSPLHF; d_call: TRBD1; j_call: TRBJ1-6; clone_size: once; v_call: TRBV2
cdr3_nt: TGTGCCAGCCAACCAGGGCACTCTGGAAACACCATATATTTT; cdr3_aa: CASQPGHSGNTIYF; d_call: NA; j_call: TRBJ1-3; clone_size: NA; v_call: TRBV7-2
cdr3_nt: TGCGCCAGTAGCTGGGGAGATCGGAACACTGAAGCTTTCTTT; cdr3_aa: CASSWGDRNTEAFF; d_call: NA; j_call: TRBJ1-1; clone_size: NA; v_call: TRBV5-1
cdr3_nt: TGTGCCACCAGCAGAGAGGTACAGACAAATAATGAAAAACTGTTTTTT; cdr3_aa: CATSREVQTNNEKLFF; d_call: NA; j_call: TRBJ1-4; clone_size: NA; v_call: TRBV15
cdr3_nt: TGTGCCAGCAGACTAAGCTGGGTGACTGAAGCTTTCTTT; cdr3_aa: CASRLSWVTEAFF; d_call: NA; j_call: TRBJ1-1; clone_size: NA; v_call: TRBV12-3/TRBV12-4
cdr3_nt: TGTGCCAGCAGTTTAGGGACAGGGGGCGGCTATGGCTACACCTTC; cdr3_aa: CASSLGTGGGYGYTF; d_call: TRBD1; j_call: TRBJ1-2; clone_size: NA; v_call: TRBV27
cdr3_nt: TGTGCCAGGACTAGCGGGAATGAGCAGTTCTTC; cdr3_aa: CARTSGNEQFF; d_call: TRBD2; j_call: TRBJ2-1; clone_size: few; v_call: TRBV2